The clone carrying this T cell receptor beta chain showed up just a few times. One end of the junction does not line up with germline, which may come from a read error. The germline CDR1 and CDR2 sequences are SGHDT and YYEEEE. CDR3 length: 12 amino acids. TCRdb re-called the RT-PCR reads with MiXCR, one entry per CDR3 protein. The data contain more than 600,000 distinct CDR3 sequences, more than 13% of them seen just once; the ten biggest clones take up 3% to 4.5%. The TCR comes from a female donor in good health, serving as a healthy control. The sequenced material came from memory CD4+ T cells from blood. V gene TRBV5-6 combines with J gene TRBJ2-1; D remains ambiguous. The CDR3 bases are TGTGCCAGCAGCTACCTGACACTGCAAGAGGTCTTC. The encoded protein is CASSYLTLQEVF.